The T cell receptor beta chain described here comes from a study of T cells in Graves' hyperthyroidism and ophthalmopathy. Turning to the study itself: At initial diagnosis, before any treatment had begun, peripheral blood was obtained.

TCR beta CDR3 region amplification was performed from RNA transcripts. Initially, a first-round RT-PCR of the TCR CDR3 employed the HTBI primer set. TCRdb re-called the multiplex PCR reads with MiXCR, one entry per CDR3 protein. The sample carries just under 750,000 distinct CDR3 sequences, around 40% recorded once. Patients aged 18 to 65 had newly diagnosed hyperthyroidism lasting under 2 months. The source of the PBMCs was approximately 9.5 ml of fresh peripheral blood. This clonotype occurred many times. Antigen unknown. Findings and caveats of the study: Prediction of ophthalmopathy progression came a median around 6.1 months pre-onset.

The TCR originated in a woman between 35 and 50 years old with Graves' hyperthyroidism. Material: blood.

The CDR3 DNA sequence: TGTGCCAGCGGGAACACCGGGGAGCTGTTTTTT. Its protein product is CASGNTGELFF. The rearrangement joins TRBV12-3 or TRBV12-4 to TRBJ2-2; D is unresolved. The CDR3 is made up of 11 amino acids. V lost 8 bases and J lost 1, with 2 bases in between.